This TCR beta chain was identified in a study of shared clonotypes between healthy human individuals (dated by TCRdb to 2018 to 2020). With respect to the entire study: A couple of women and a few men aged 18 to 49 years were included in the cohort. Blood TCR repertoires of about 5 healthy adults were deeply sequenced to estimate repertoire size and the extent of clonotype sharing between individuals. Different laboratories and diverse techniques were used to prepare libraries and sequence TCR repertoires, to increase sequencing depth and limit assay-specific biases. For each donor, three plates each were used for CD4 naive and CD4 memory, two plates were used for CD8 naive, and one plate was used for CD8 memory. Each donor's leukapheresis produced roughly between roughly 0.85 and 9.5 billion PBMCs. What the work shows at the level of the full study, not this receptor alone: When several donors were compared, the shared fraction of clonotypes was about 5% for naive CD4, around 3.6% for naive CD8, 2% to 2.5% for memory CD4, and under 0.5% for memory CD8. Based on pairwise subsampling, the degree of clonotype sharing among donors was expected to be affected by sequencing depth. Sampling was restricted to blood, and TCR repertoires in tissues likely differ from the TCR repertoires found in blood. Rarefaction of sorted-subset datasets indicated incomplete sequencing despite the large sequencing depth. Naive subsets generally had larger estimated clonotype richness than memory subsets did. Compared with non-shared clonotypes, clonotypes shared by all four sorted-subset donors had higher generation probabilities. Because the study included a small number of donors, the genetic and exposure-history diversity represented was limited.

The donors were healthy, HIV-negative adults who had no recently reported acute infections or vaccinations. All donors were Caucasian adults living in Nashville, Tennessee, USA. CD4+ T cells were enriched through magnetic negative selection, after which naive cells were positively selected on CD45RA and the remaining negative fraction served as the memory subset. After blood collection by leukapheresis, PBMCs were isolated using Ficoll-Histopaque density gradient centrifugation and then cryopreserved in the vapor phase of liquid nitrogen. Analytical flow cytometry was used to check the purity and quantity of every magnetically sorted T cell population. Genomic DNA was isolated from every sorted fraction and measured by UV absorbance on a Nanodrop 2000c. About this clone: Its antigen specificity is not known. Per-nucleotide qualities are absent, and no much larger clonotype sits a single base away.

The germline V gene specifies KGHSH as CDR1 and LQKENI as CDR2. Including the terminal cysteine and phenylalanine, the CDR3 comprises 19 residues. Just CDR3 DNA is preserved here, 57 bases in frame from base 1. V was cut back by 6 bases and J by 0 bases, leaving a gap of 26 bases between them. Using the deep immunoSEQ assay, TCR CDR3 regions were amplified from genomic DNA by multiplex PCR. Extracted genomic DNA from each cell subset was spread evenly across all wells of several immunoSEQ 96-well plates, with each plate serving as a replicate. For sorted subsets, roughly 200 ng of genomic DNA, equivalent to around 31,000 T cell genomes, went into each replicate PCR. The purified libraries were quantified using a Qubit 3.0 fluorometer, sized with a Bioanalyzer 2100, and then quantified again using the KAPA Library Quantification kit. Every immunoSEQ 96-well plate was sequenced on a dedicated single-read 150-cycle Illumina NextSeq 550 flow cell. The study's own analysis went as follows. Because only junctional sequences without quality scores were contained in the immunoSEQ output, filtering matching that applied to full-length reads could not be performed. To assign V/J genes and CDR3, sequences were annotated against IMGT germline references using PyIR, a Python wrapper for IgBLAST v1.9. Reads were filtered out if the reads had weak V/J assignments (E-value above 1e-6), no CDR3, stop codons, out-of-frame junctions, or ambiguous translated residues. V3J clonotypes were defined by identical inferred V gene, J gene, and CDR3 amino acid sequence. To compute the percentage overlap between repertoires, the number of shared unique clonotypes was divided by the size of the smaller repertoire. Richness of each repertoire was evaluated using RTK rarefaction, the Chao1 estimator, and Recon v2.1 estimates of unobserved clonotypes. For all TCRbeta clonotypes obtained by the gDNA method from several donors, generation probabilities were computed with OLGA. The immuneACCESS repertoire file appears here via TCRdb, limited to in-frame rearrangements. These files lack a portion of the clones; in checked studies, under half of the deficit traces to unresolved V genes, and the cause of the others is not known. The V and J calls and clone size were taken over from that table, and D and trimming were inferred from the DNA. The sample table lists approximately 940,000 clones, about 80% of them with a count of one. The biggest ten clones account for around 1.5% of the sample.

Recombination linked TRBV18 to TRBJ1-2; TRBD1 is a possible D gene, resting on 6 matching bases. The sample taken for sequencing was memory CD4+ T cells sorted from blood. Sample cell subset or site, as interpreted from the label and publication: CD45RA-negative fraction. This TCR derives from a man between 18 and 29 years old in good health. The CDR3 protein is CASSPLGPQAGVANYGYTF. The sequenced DNA: TGTGCCAGCTCGCCTCTAGGCCCCCAAGCAGGGGTGGCTAACTATGGCTACACCTTC.